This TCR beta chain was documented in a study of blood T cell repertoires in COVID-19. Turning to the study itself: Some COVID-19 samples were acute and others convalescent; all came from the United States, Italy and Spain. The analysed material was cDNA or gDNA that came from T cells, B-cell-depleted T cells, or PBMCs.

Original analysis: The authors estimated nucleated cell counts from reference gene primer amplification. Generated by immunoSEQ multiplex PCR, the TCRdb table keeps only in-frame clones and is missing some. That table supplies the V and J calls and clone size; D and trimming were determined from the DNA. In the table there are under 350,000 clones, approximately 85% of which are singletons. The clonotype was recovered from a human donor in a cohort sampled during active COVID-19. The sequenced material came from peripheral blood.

This chain's CDR3 is CASSVGTGAGQPQHF. The CDR3 nucleotides read TGTGCCAGCAGCGTTGGGACAGGGGCGGGTCAGCCCCAGCATTTT. V is TRBV5-8 and J is TRBJ1-5, with TRBD1 matching 10 bases. Germline CDR1 SGHTS, CDR2 YDEGEE. This CDR3 is built from 15 residues. V shed 4 bases and J 6 bases; nucleotides not matched to a gene: 7.